The next 26 T cell receptor beta chains were all read from a single sample in a study of T cell responses to AZD1222 COVID-19 vaccine. Measured with immunoSEQ multiplex PCR; TCRdb has only the in-frame clones, and not every one. The table records about 160,000 clones, roughly 90% of them present only once. Source: peripheral blood, taken on day 0 of AZD1222 vaccination. These receptors were collected from an adult in good health.

The V call is TRBV27, the J call TRBJ2-5; TRBD1 matches 7 bases. The CDR3 loop spans 14 amino acids. V lost 6 bases to trimming and J lost 3 bases; unmatched junction nucleotides: 7. CDR1 MNHEY and CDR2 SMNVEV come from the germline V gene (reference sequence). As DNA, the CDR3 is TGTGCCAGCAGCCCTGGGGACAGCAAAGAGACCCAGTACTTC. Its protein product is CASSPGDSKETQYF.

The V and J genes are TRBV28 and TRBJ2-1; tentative D call: TRBD1 (5 bases). Germline CDR1 and CDR2: MDHEN and SYDVKM. V was trimmed by 5 bases and J by 0 bases, leaving 20 bases between them. The CDR3 loop spans 18 amino acids. DNA of the CDR3: TGTGCCAGCAGTGTCGTTTCAGGGATTTACCTCTCCTACAATGAGCAGTTCTTC. It codes for CASSVVSGIYLSYNEQFF.

V gene TRBV7-8 combines with J gene TRBJ2-7; D uncertain. The CDR3 has 15 amino acids. With 5 bases removed from V and 0 bases from J, the gap between germline ends came to 14 bases. From germline, CDR1 is SGHVS and CDR2 FQNEAQ. The CDR3 spells CASSPRGRSSYEQYF. The CDR3 DNA reads as TGTGCCAGCAGCCCCCGAGGCCGAAGCTCCTACGAGCAGTACTTC.

The V gene is TRBV7-9, the J gene TRBJ1-2; D not certain. This CDR3 spans 15 amino acids. The germline V gene encodes CDR1 SEHNR and CDR2 FQNEAQ (reference sequence). The V and J ends lost 5 bases and 0 bases respectively, with 13 bases between them. The CDR3 loop reads CASSLYRDSNYGYTF. The CDR3 bases are TGTGCCAGCAGCCTATACAGAGACTCTAACTATGGCTACACCTTC.

This chain links TRBV5-5 with TRBJ1-1; TRBD1 agrees at 10 bases. The germline V gene has CDR1 SGHKS and CDR2 YYEKEE (reference sequence). The CDR3 length is 16 residues. Unmatched junction bases numbered 6, after V lost 3 bases and J lost 1 base. CDR3 sequence: CASSSGQGERNTEAFF. The CDR3, as DNA: TGTGCCAGCAGCTCAGGACAGGGGGAAAGGAACACTGAAGCTTTCTTT.

This chain links TRBV7-2 with TRBJ2-1; D is unresolved. CDR3 size: 14 residues. Per the germline V gene, CDR1 is SGHTA and CDR2 is FQGNSA. V was shortened by 5 bases and J by 5 bases, with 13 bases between the two germline ends. The CDR3 loop reads CASSPYLPHNEQFF. Written as DNA, the CDR3 is TGTGCCAGCAGCCCCTACTTACCACACAATGAGCAGTTCTTC.

V usage is TRBV5-1 and J usage is TRBJ2-2; TRBD1 aligns across 8 bases. V dropped 3 bases and J dropped 7; count of bases not matched to a gene: 5. The CDR3 runs 14 residues. Germline CDR1 is SGHRS and CDR2 is YFSETQ. The CDR3 DNA sequence: TGCGCCAGCAGCTCAGGGGGCGATATCGGGGAGCTGTTTTTT. This codes for CASSSGGDIGELFF.

This clone was picked up one time. The V and J genes are TRBV20-1 and TRBJ1-2; 7 bases are a match to TRBD1. Per the germline V gene, CDR1 is DFQATT and CDR2 is SNEGSKA (reference sequence). This CDR3 is built from 11 residues. The junction had 3 bases not matched to a gene; V was cut back by 3 bases and J by 8 bases. CDR3 nucleotides: TGCAGTGCTAGCCAGGGGGAAGGCTACACCTTC. Amino acids: CSASQGEGYTF.

The chain employs TRBV28 and TRBJ1-2; the D gene is possibly TRBD1 (5 bases). In germline, CDR1 is MDHEN, CDR2 SYDVKM. This CDR3 is 14 amino acids long. V was trimmed by 3 bases and J by 9 bases, leaving 17 bases between them. CDR3 sequence reads: CASSFFTGPGRYTF. DNA for the CDR3: TGTGCCAGCAGTTTTTTCACAGGCCCAGGTCGCTACACCTTC.

Here the CDR3 reads CASSSRQGGNQPQHF. Written as DNA, the CDR3 is TGTGCCAGCAGCTCTAGACAGGGTGGCAATCAGCCCCAGCATTTT. The rearrangement uses TRBV5-8 and TRBJ1-5; 7 positions agree with TRBD1. CDR3 length equals 15 residues. J lost 2 bases, V lost 3 bases, and 5 bases had no gene match. Germline V gene sequence: CDR1 SGHTS, CDR2 YDEGEE.

The V gene is TRBV5-4, the J gene TRBJ1-1, with a possible D match to TRBD1 (6 bases). Trimming shortened V by 1 base and J by 5 bases, and 12 bases separated the two germline ends. CDR1 is SGHNT, CDR2 YYREEE, per germline (reference sequence). The CDR3 contains 14 residues. The CDR3 loop reads CASSLRQVETEAFF. The CDR3 DNA follows: TGTGCCAGCAGCTTGAGACAGGTGGAAACTGAAGCTTTCTTT.

This clone appeared a few times. The chain recombines TRBV5-1 with TRBJ1-1; D ambiguous. The CDR3 has 14 residues. Germline V gene lookup returns CDR1 SGHRS and CDR2 YFSETQ. With 0 bases removed from V and 2 bases from J, the gap between germline ends came to 8 bases. This chain's CDR3 is CASSLDNTNTEAFF. The CDR3 DNA reads as TGCGCCAGCAGCTTGGATAACACTAACACTGAAGCTTTCTTT.

The chain combines TRBV19 with TRBJ1-5, with D unclear. The germline V gene encodes CDR1 LNHDA and CDR2 SQIVND (reference sequence). This CDR3 spans 14 amino acids. V lost 7 bases and J 0 bases, leaving 10 bases between the germline ends. CDR3 loop: CASTGPLSNQPQHF. Here the CDR3 DNA reads TGTGCCAGTACCGGGCCTCTTAGCAATCAGCCCCAGCATTTT.

This chain joins TRBV5-1 and TRBJ2-5, with TRBD2 matching 9 bases. This CDR3 spans 14 amino acids. The V gene end was trimmed by 2 bases and the J gene end by 5 bases; junction bases not matched to a gene: 4. The germline gives CDR1 SGHRS, CDR2 YFSETQ. This chain's CDR3 is CASSFAGGDETQYF. The DNA for the CDR3 is TGCGCCAGCAGCTTCGCGGGAGGGGATGAGACCCAGTACTTC.

J is TRBJ1-1 and V is TRBV7-2; no clear D gene. Germline V gives CDR1 SGHTA, CDR2 FQGNSA. The length of the CDR3 is 14 residues. Trimming left V 3 bases short and J 5 bases short, with 13 bases between. CDR3 DNA: TGTGCCAGCAGCTTTTTGACGGACGGTACTGAAGCTTTCTTT. Translation: CASSFLTDGTEAFF.

J is TRBJ2-2 and V is TRBV28; D is ambiguous. V was cut by 5 bases and J by 3 bases, with 13 bases left in between. This CDR3 has 15 residues. Looked up from germline, CDR1 is MDHEN and CDR2 is SYDVKM. CDR3 DNA: TGTGCCAGCAGTAACGACTTACCCCACACCGGGGAGCTGTTTTTT. It yields the protein CASSNDLPHTGELFF.

V gene TRBV28 combines with J gene TRBJ1-1; D remains ambiguous. CDR3 size: 15 residues. V was cut by 5 bases and J by 0 bases, with 13 bases left in between. The V gene's germline CDR1 is MDHEN and CDR2 SYDVKM. The CDR3 is CASSVVKGMNTEAFF. For the CDR3, the DNA is TGTGCCAGCAGTGTAGTTAAGGGTATGAACACTGAAGCTTTCTTT.

The rearrangement uses TRBV24-1 and TRBJ1-2, with TRBD1 matching over 7 bases. Unmatched junction bases numbered 6, after V lost 11 bases and J lost 1 base. Germline CDR1 and CDR2: KGHDR and SFDVKD. The CDR3 loop spans 13 amino acids. Here the CDR3 DNA reads TGTGCCATCTCGAGGGGGCTTAACTATGGCTACACCTTC. It yields the protein CAISRGLNYGYTF.

The V call is TRBV27, the J call TRBJ1-2, with TRBD1 as a possible D gene (6 bases). The V gene's germline CDR1 is MNHEY and CDR2 SMNVEV (reference sequence). There are 15 residues in the CDR3. V was clipped by 5 bases and J by 2 bases, with 15 bases between them. The CDR3 DNA reads TGTGCCAGCAGTCAACGTTCCGGACAGAACTATGGCTACACCTTC. Protein: CASSQRSGQNYGYTF.

The V call is TRBV14, the J call TRBJ2-1, with D unresolved. Germline loops: CDR1 SGHDN, CDR2 FVKESK. The CDR3 is made up of 16 amino acids. Trimming stripped 4 bases from V and 0 bases from J, with 13 bases between. The CDR3 sequence: CASSPLGRISYNEQFF. The CDR3 DNA reads as TGTGCCAGCAGCCCCCTGGGCAGGATCTCCTACAATGAGCAGTTCTTC.

V is TRBV27 and J is TRBJ2-1, with D unclear. V shed 6 bases and J shed 7 bases, with 16 bases lying between them. Per the germline V gene, CDR1 is MNHEY and CDR2 is SMNVEV (reference sequence). The CDR3 is 14 residues long. Here the CDR3 DNA reads TGTGCCAGCAGCCGTGGCCTCTCCTGGAATGAGCAGTTCTTC. This codes for CASSRGLSWNEQFF.

In this sample, this clone turned up once. This chain connects TRBV24-1 to TRBJ2-3; 14 bases fit TRBD2. V dropped 9 bases and J dropped 4; count of bases not matched to a gene: 11. CDR3 size: 17 residues. CDR1 and CDR2 (germline): KGHDR, SFDVKD. The CDR3 nucleotides read TGTGCCACCGGGACTAGCGGGGGCCTCCTTCCTCCAGATACGCAGTATTTT. Its protein is CATGTSGGLLPPDTQYF.

The V and J genes are TRBV9 and TRBJ1-2; maybe TRBD1 (5 bases). This CDR3 is built from 15 residues. CDR1 is SGDLS, CDR2 YYNGEE, per germline. V lost 3 bases to trimming and J lost 5 bases, with 17 bases between them. Written as DNA, the CDR3 is TGTGCCAGCAGCGGGCGGGGCAGGGCGTCTTATGGCTACACCTTC. Translating gives CASSGRGRASYGYTF.

This clone was seen a single time. The chain links TRBV25-1 to TRBJ1-3; no clear D. The CDR3 is 16 residues long. V was shortened by 0 bases and J by 0 bases, with 9 bases between the two germline ends. Germline values: CDR1 MGHDK, CDR2 SYGVNS. CDR3 protein: CASSEYQVFSGNTIYF. CDR3 coding DNA: TGTGCCAGCAGTGAATACCAGGTCTTCTCTGGAAACACCATATATTTT.

V gene TRBV21-1 combines with J gene TRBJ2-5; the table's D call of TRBD1 was not tested on the DNA. TRBV21-1 is a recognized pseudogene. This CDR3 comprises 16 residues. CDR3 in DNA: TGTGCCAGCAGCAACCCGGGACAGGCCGTCCAAGAGACCCAGTACTTC. Its translation is CASSNPGQAVQETQYF.

This chain connects TRBV28 to TRBJ2-7; 11 nucleotides match TRBD2. V shed 6 bases, J shed 4 bases, and the junction held 20 bases outside the gene matches. Germline V gene lookup returns CDR1 MDHEN and CDR2 SYDVKM. This CDR3 comprises 19 residues. In DNA, the CDR3 is TGTGCCAGCAGCTTCCAGGGGGGGCTAGCGGGAGGTTATAGATACGAGCAGTACTTC. Translating it yields CASSFQGGLAGGYRYEQYF.